The sample holds a few counts of the clone carrying this TCR beta chain. The source of the sample is a study of blood T cells in healthy people across ages. Study information: About one barcoded beta molecule per two T cells was captured by template switching.

CDR1 is DFQATT, CDR2 SNEGSKA, per germline (reference sequence). V was pared by 7 bases and J by 5 bases, with 10 bases of the junction left unmatched. The CDR3 extends over 14 amino acids. Then a second PCR, running roughly 6 to 12 cycles, was carried out with a sample-barcoded 5' primer and a J-beta primer mix. Every single cDNA molecule received a tag from a template-switch adaptor with 12 random nucleotides. TCRdb re-called the 5' RACE reads with MiXCR, one entry per CDR3 protein. The sample has some 1.4 million distinct CDR3 sequences, approximately 42% seen once. There were healthy Caucasian individuals from Russia, aged roughly 6 to 100, serving as donors. PBMCs were isolated at a quantity of at least 7 million per sample.

Sequencing used blood. The sequence derives from a woman under 30 in good health. The J gene is TRBJ2-5, the V gene TRBV20-1; TRBD1 matches at 10 bases. The CDR3 DNA reads as TGCAGTGTACGGACAGGGGGTTATTTGGAGACCCAGTACTTC. Its translation: CSVRTGGYLETQYF.